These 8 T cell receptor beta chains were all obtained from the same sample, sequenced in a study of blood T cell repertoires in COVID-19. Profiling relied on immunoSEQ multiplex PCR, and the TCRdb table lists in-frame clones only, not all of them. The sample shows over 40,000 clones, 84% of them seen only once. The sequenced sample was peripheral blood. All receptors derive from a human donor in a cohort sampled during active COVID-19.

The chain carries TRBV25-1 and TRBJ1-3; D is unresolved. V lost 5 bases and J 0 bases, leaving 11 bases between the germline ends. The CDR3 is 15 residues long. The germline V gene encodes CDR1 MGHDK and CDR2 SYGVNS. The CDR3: CASSSSGNSGNTIYF. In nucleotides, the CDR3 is TGTGCCAGCAGTTCGTCCGGGAACTCTGGAAACACCATATATTTT.

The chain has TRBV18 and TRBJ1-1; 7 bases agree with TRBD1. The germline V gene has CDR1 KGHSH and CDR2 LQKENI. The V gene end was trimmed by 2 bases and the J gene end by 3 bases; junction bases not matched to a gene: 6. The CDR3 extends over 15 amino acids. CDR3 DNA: TGTGCCAGCTCACCAAATAATCAGGGGGACACTGAAGCTTTCTTT. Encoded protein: CASSPNNQGDTEAFF.

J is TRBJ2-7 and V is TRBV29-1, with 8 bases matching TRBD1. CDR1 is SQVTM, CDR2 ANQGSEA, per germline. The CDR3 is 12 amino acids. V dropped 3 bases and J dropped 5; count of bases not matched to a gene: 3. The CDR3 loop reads CSVDRQGNEQYF. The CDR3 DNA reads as TGCAGCGTTGATCGACAGGGGAACGAGCAGTACTTC.

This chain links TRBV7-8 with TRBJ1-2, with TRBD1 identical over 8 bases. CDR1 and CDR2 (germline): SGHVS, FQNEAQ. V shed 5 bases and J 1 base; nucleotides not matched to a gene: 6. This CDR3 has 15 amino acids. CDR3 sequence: CASSLGQGGNYGYTF. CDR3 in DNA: TGTGCCAGCAGCCTTGGACAGGGTGGTAACTATGGCTACACCTTC.

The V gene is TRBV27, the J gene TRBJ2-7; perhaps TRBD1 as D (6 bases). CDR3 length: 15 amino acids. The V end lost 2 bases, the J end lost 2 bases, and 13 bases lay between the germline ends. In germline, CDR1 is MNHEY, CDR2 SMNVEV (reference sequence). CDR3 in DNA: TGTGCCAGCAGTTTAAACAGGGAGACCACCTACGAGCAGTACTTC. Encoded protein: CASSLNRETTYEQYF.

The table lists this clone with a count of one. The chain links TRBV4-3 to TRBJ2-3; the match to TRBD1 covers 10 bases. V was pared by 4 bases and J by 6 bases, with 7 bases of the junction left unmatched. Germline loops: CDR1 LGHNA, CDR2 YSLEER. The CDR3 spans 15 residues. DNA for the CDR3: TGCGCCAGCAGCCCGGGACAGGGGCGGGCGGATACGCAGTATTTT. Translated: CASSPGQGRADTQYF.

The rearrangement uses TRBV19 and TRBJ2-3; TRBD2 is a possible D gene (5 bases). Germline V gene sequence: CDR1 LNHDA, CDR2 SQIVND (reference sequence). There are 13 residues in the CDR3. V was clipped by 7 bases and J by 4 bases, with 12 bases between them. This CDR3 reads CASNDPGADTQYF. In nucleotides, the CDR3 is TGTGCCAGTAATGATCCCGGGGCAGATACGCAGTATTTT.

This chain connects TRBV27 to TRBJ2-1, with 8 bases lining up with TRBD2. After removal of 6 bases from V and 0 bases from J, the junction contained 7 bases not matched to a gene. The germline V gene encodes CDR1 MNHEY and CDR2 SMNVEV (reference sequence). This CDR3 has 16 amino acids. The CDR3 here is CASRRAGGSSYNEQFF. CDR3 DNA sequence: TGTGCCAGCAGACGTGCGGGAGGAAGCTCCTACAATGAGCAGTTCTTC.